This T cell receptor (beta chain) was sequenced for a study of T cell clones after liver transplantation. Using immunoSEQ multiplex PCR, the repertoire was profiled, and TCRdb retains in-frame clones only, with some absent. The table has 50,000 to 55,000 clones, more than 65% seen once. The CDR3 has 15 residues. The germline V gene has CDR1 SGHVS and CDR2 FNYEAQ. The V and J ends lost 6 bases and 4 bases respectively, with 16 bases between them. The sequenced sample was CD4+ T cells from blood, obtained 54 months after liver transplant. The chain joins TRBV7-6 to TRBJ2-1; D may be TRBD1 or TRBD2 (5 bases each). The receptor was derived from a human patient who received a liver transplant. Part of the T cell pool may stem from the graft donor. The CDR3 bases are TGTGCCAGCAGTTTTCCAGGGACGGGGTACAATGAGCAGTTCTTC. The encoded protein is CASSFPGTGYNEQFF.